The subject of this entry is one T cell receptor beta chain. Antigen: not known. How the authors handled the data: As immunoSEQ supplied junction-only sequences (without quality scores), filtering differed. Sequencing used immunoSEQ multiplex PCR; TCRdb keeps in-frame clones, though not all of them. V, J and clone size derive from that table, while D and trimming were established from the DNA sequence. The sample includes about 960,000 clones, over 75% seen only once; the top ten take approximately 1.5%. The data are from a study of shared clonotypes between healthy human individuals. Turning to the study itself: For every donor, three CD4 naive, three CD4 memory, two CD8 naive and one CD8 memory plates were used.

The study's findings and limits: Rarefaction curves obtained for sorted subsets showed sequencing incomplete despite large depth.

V lost 6 bases, J lost 2 bases, and 11 bases lay in between. The CDR3 has 12 residues. Germline-derived CDR1 and CDR2 are SQVTM and ANQGSEA. The source is a man younger than 30 in good health. The specimen was memory CD4+ T cells sorted from blood. Specified subset: CD45RA-negative fraction. This chain links TRBV29-1 with TRBJ2-7; D gene uncertain. The CDR3 region is CSVIDQAYEQYF. The DNA for the CDR3 is TGCAGCGTCATCGACCAGGCCTACGAGCAGTACTTC.